This T cell receptor beta chain was recovered during a study of T cell changes during pregnancy in multiple sclerosis. The CDR3 is 15 residues long. Per germline, CDR1 PRHDT and CDR2 FYEKMQ (reference sequence). The V gene lost 3 bases and the J gene lost 4 bases, with 10 bases spanning the gap. Generated by immunoSEQ multiplex PCR, the TCRdb table keeps only in-frame clones and is missing some. Of some 52,000 clones in the sample, approximately 92% were seen once. This clone was recorded only once. This TCR was recovered from a female donor with multiple sclerosis, enrolled in a pregnancy study. The V call is TRBV13, the J call TRBJ2-6, with a possible D match to TRBD2 (5 bases). The specimen was CD4+ T cells from peripheral blood mononuclear cells, collected in the third trimester of pregnancy. In DNA, the CDR3 is TGTGCCAGCAGCTTTCGAGGGTCGGGGGCCAACGTCCTGACTTTC. Translation: CASSFRGSGANVLTF.